Reported below is one TCR beta chain. Its antigen is not identified. Each sample contributed roughly 100,000 TCR templates to the assay. Here immunoSEQ multiplex PCR was the method, and the copy in TCRdb shows in-frame clones only, minus some. The table shows 100,000 or so clones, with 92% occurring only once. This CDR3 is built from 18 residues. Germline-derived CDR1 and CDR2 are SEHNR and FQNEAQ (reference sequence). The V and J ends lost 5 bases and 8 bases respectively, with 30 bases between them. The sample comes from a study of siplizumab effects on memory and regulatory T cells. The study, taken as a whole, reports: Alloreactive sequences whose origin lay in unstimulated CD4+ memory cells were significantly reduced by siplizumab. Most proliferating CD4+ or CD8+ clones, roughly 75-95%, had no naive or memory assignment. Apparently more diverse than memory cells, naive T cells also seemed major alloresponse contributors.

Sequenced sample: CD4+ T cells sorted from blood. The sequence came from a human donor in good health. The rearrangement uses TRBV7-9 and TRBJ1-2; TRBD1 is a possible D gene (5 bases). The CDR3 bases are TGTGCCAGCAGCCGCAAAACGGCGGGGGTTGGTGCCCCGGAAGGCTACACCTTC. Encoded protein: CASSRKTAGVGAPEGYTF.